The 27 T cell receptor beta chains given below trace back to one sample, sequenced in a study of blood T cell repertoires in COVID-19. Sequencing used immunoSEQ multiplex PCR; TCRdb keeps in-frame clones, though not all of them. The table lists around 450,000 clones, 70% to 90% of them singletons. The sample comprised PBMCs or T cells enriched from blood (not recorded which). The receptor source for this set is a woman between 18 and 29 years old with acute COVID-19.

This clone was counted a single time. This rearrangement joins TRBV6-1 to TRBJ1-2; tentatively, D is TRBD1 (6 bases). The ends were cut back, 3 bases at V and 4 bases at J, with 6 bases in the middle. Per the germline V gene, CDR1 is MNHNS and CDR2 is SASEGT. This CDR3 contains 12 residues. This CDR3 is CASSEDSYGYTF. The CDR3 DNA reads TGTGCCAGCAGTGAGGACAGCTATGGCTACACCTTC.

This clone appeared a single time. This chain connects TRBV28 to TRBJ2-7, with 9 nucleotides matching TRBD2. Germline loops: CDR1 MDHEN, CDR2 SYDVKM. This CDR3 is 14 amino acids long. With 7 bases clipped from V and 3 bases from J, the junction kept 7 bases outside the gene matches. The CDR3 here is CASTELAGVYEQYF. DNA of the CDR3: TGTGCCAGCACGGAACTAGCGGGTGTCTACGAGCAGTACTTC.

The count of this clone is one. The rearrangement joins TRBV16 to TRBJ1-1, with 7 bases fitting TRBD1. The ends lost 0 bases at V and 5 bases at J; junction bases unmatched: 6. Per the germline V gene, CDR1 is KGHSY and CDR2 is FQNENV. The CDR3 covers 15 residues. Written as DNA, the CDR3 is TGTGCCAGCAGCCAATCGGCAGGGGGGTTTACTGAAGCTTTCTTT. Protein: CASSQSAGGFTEAFF.

V usage is TRBV27 and J usage is TRBJ1-4; D is perhaps TRBD1 (5 bases). Germline CDR1 and CDR2: MNHEY and SMNVEV (reference sequence). This CDR3 has 14 residues. V lost 6 bases and J lost 7, with 15 bases in between. CDR3 nucleotides: TGTGCCAGCAGGCCCTCTGGGGCTGTTGAAAAACTGTTTTTT. It encodes CASRPSGAVEKLFF.

J is TRBJ2-7 and V is TRBV11-2, with D maybe TRBD1 (5 bases). The CDR3 covers 15 residues. Germline V lookup: CDR1 SGHAT, CDR2 FQNNGV. Trimming removed 3 bases from V and 3 bases from J, with 15 bases in between. The CDR3 loop is CASSLGLGPVYEQYF. The CDR3 DNA sequence: TGTGCCAGCAGCTTGGGTCTGGGGCCAGTCTACGAGCAGTACTTC.

The V call is TRBV7-9, the J call TRBJ1-1, with D hard to call. Between the trimmed V and J ends, which lost 5 bases and 8 bases, there was a span of 15 bases. CDR1 is SEHNR, CDR2 FQNEAQ, per germline (reference sequence). The CDR3 spans 13 residues. The CDR3, as DNA: TGTGCCAGCAGCCTCTCCCCTTGGAGGGAAGCTTTCTTT. It yields the protein CASSLSPWREAFF.

In nucleotides, the CDR3 is TGTGCCAGCAGCTTTTTCAGGGGGGAGACCCAGTACTTC. This translates into CASSFFRGETQYF. The rearrangement uses TRBV5-6 and TRBJ2-5, with TRBD1 matching over 7 bases. There are 13 residues in the CDR3. The germline CDR1 and CDR2 sequences are SGHDT and YYEEEE. The V and J ends lost 2 bases and 5 bases, in that order; junction bases with no gene match: 3.

V and J are TRBV28 and TRBJ2-1, with D possibly matching TRBD1 (5 bases). Trimming removed 6 bases at V and 8 bases at J, with 23 bases between. The CDR3 spans 16 residues. Per germline, CDR1 MDHEN and CDR2 SYDVKM. CDR3: CASSLQWGRAMDEQFF. The CDR3 coding sequence is TGTGCCAGCAGCCTACAATGGGGCAGGGCCATGGATGAGCAGTTCTTC.

The genes are TRBV5-6 and TRBJ2-2; the match to TRBD2 covers 7 bases. This CDR3 region has 15 residues. Trimming cost V 2 bases and J 4 bases; bases outside gene matches: 5. Germline lookup yields CDR1 SGHDT and CDR2 YYEEEE. CDR3 sequence reads: CASSFRTRLTGELFF. The CDR3 DNA reads TGTGCCAGCAGCTTTAGGACTAGGCTCACCGGGGAGCTGTTTTTT. The whole variable domain, filled in from reference TRBV5-6 and TRBJ2-2, reads DAGVTQSPTHLIKTRGQQVTLRCSPKSGHDTVSWYQQALGQGPQFIFQYYEEEERQRGNFPDRFSGHQFPNYSSELNVNALLLGDSALYLCASSFRTRLTGELFFGEGSRLTVL.

J is TRBJ1-1 and V is TRBV5-1; 8 nucleotides match TRBD1. Looked up from germline, CDR1 is SGHRS and CDR2 is YFSETQ. The CDR3 loop spans 13 amino acids. The V gene end was trimmed by 0 bases and the J gene end by 11 bases; junction bases not matched to a gene: 6. CDR3 in DNA: TGCGCCAGCAGCTTGGATGACAGGGGAGAGGCTTTCTTT. This gives the protein CASSLDDRGEAFF.

The rearrangement joins TRBV5-1 to TRBJ2-7, with 9 bases that match TRBD1. The junction had 7 bases not matched to a gene; V was cut back by 3 bases and J by 0 bases. The CDR3 runs 16 residues. Germline V CDR1 and CDR2: SGHRS, YFSETQ. CDR3 sequence reads: CASSSRPGQGSYEQYF. As DNA, the CDR3 is TGCGCCAGCAGCTCGAGGCCGGGACAGGGCTCCTACGAGCAGTACTTC. The complete variable domain, with remaining parts taken from reference TRBV5-1 and TRBJ2-7, reads KAGVTQTPRYLIKTRGQQVTLSCSPISGHRSVSWYQQTPGQGLQFLFEYFSETQRNKGNFPGRFSGRQFSNSRSEMNVSTLELGDSALYLCASSSRPGQGSYEQYFGPGTRLTVT.

The rearrangement uses TRBV6-5 and TRBJ1-1; the D is unclear. The CDR3 covers 13 residues. From germline, CDR1 is MNHEY and CDR2 SVGAGI. With 6 bases removed from V and 5 bases from J, the gap between germline ends came to 13 bases. CDR3 sequence reads: CASRDGPGTEAFF. CDR3 coding DNA: TGTGCCAGCAGGGATGGCCCGGGTACTGAAGCTTTCTTT.

V is TRBV27 and J is TRBJ2-2; D is perhaps TRBD1 (6 bases). The CDR3 consists of 16 residues. V lost 4 bases and J lost 3, with 15 bases in between. CDR1 and CDR2 (germline): MNHEY, SMNVEV (reference sequence). The DNA of the CDR3 is TGTGCCAGCAGTTCGATCAGGGGCCATGACACCGGGGAGCTGTTTTTT. It codes for CASSSIRGHDTGELFF.

The V and J genes are TRBV24-1 and TRBJ2-3, with D possibly being TRBD2 (7 bases). The CDR3 spans 15 residues. V was pared by 4 bases and J by 5 bases, with 15 bases between. CDR1 is KGHDR, CDR2 SFDVKD, per germline. CDR3 in amino acids: CATSDSRGGLDTQYF. For the CDR3, the DNA is TGTGCCACCAGTGACTCAAGGGGGGGGCTAGATACGCAGTATTTT.

The chain joins TRBV6-6 to TRBJ2-3; 11 positions agree with TRBD2. The CDR3 is 15 amino acids. Germline lookup yields CDR1 MNHNY and CDR2 SVGAGI (reference sequence). Trimming took 7 bases from V and 3 from J; bases not matched to a gene: 6. CDR3 sequence reads: CASNPRTSGTDTQYF. In nucleotides, the CDR3 is TGTGCCAGCAACCCACGGACTAGCGGGACAGATACGCAGTATTTT.

The J gene is TRBJ2-7, the V gene TRBV18, with 11 bases fitting TRBD2. The CDR3 runs to 18 residues. Trimming took 2 bases from V and 7 from J; bases not matched to a gene: 16. From germline, CDR1 is KGHSH and CDR2 LQKENI. In DNA form, the CDR3 reads TGTGCCAGCTCACCAATATCGATAGCGGGAGGGAGGTCGAGGGAGCAGTACTTC. This sequence encodes CASSPISIAGGRSREQYF.

This clone has just one count. The chain links TRBV5-1 to TRBJ1-1; 8 bases are a match to TRBD1. CDR3 length equals 14 residues. Looked up from germline, CDR1 is SGHRS and CDR2 is YFSETQ. Trimming took 4 bases from V and 1 from J; bases not matched to a gene: 3. CDR3 protein: CASSGGTGNTEAFF. The CDR3, as DNA: TGCGCCAGCAGCGGGGGGACAGGGAACACTGAAGCTTTCTTT.

The V and J genes are TRBV23-1 and TRBJ2-5, with unresolved D. TRBV23-1 is an ORF; its function is uncertain. The CDR3 length is 13 residues. Between the trimmed V and J ends, which lost 4 bases and 5 bases, there was a span of 11 bases. The CDR3 protein is CASSRRPEETQYF. The CDR3 DNA sequence: TGCGCCAGCAGTCGGAGACCTGAGGAGACCCAGTACTTC.

The J gene is TRBJ1-1, the V gene TRBV25-1, with D possibly being TRBD1 (5 bases). The CDR3 covers 15 residues. The V end was cut by 1 base, the J end by 3 bases, with 12 bases between. CDR1 and CDR2 from the germline V gene are MGHDK and SYGVNS. CDR3 loop: CASSEFRQPYTEAFF. The CDR3 coding sequence is TGTGCCAGCAGTGAATTTAGACAGCCCTACACTGAAGCTTTCTTT.

J is TRBJ2-1 and V is TRBV3-1 (or the pseudogene TRBV3-2); D is unclear. The CDR3 contains 16 residues. Germline lookup yields CDR1 LGHDT and CDR2 YNNKEL (reference sequence). Trimming shortened V by 2 bases and J by 4 bases, and 15 bases separated the two germline ends. The CDR3 region has the DNA TGTGCCAGCAGCCAAAAGTTACTACGGCCATACAATGAGCAGTTCTTC. Translating it yields CASSQKLLRPYNEQFF.

This rearrangement joins TRBV9 to TRBJ2-3, with 9 bases matching TRBD1. V lost 4 bases to trimming and J lost 1 base; unmatched junction nucleotides: 4. The CDR3 is 15 residues long. Looked up from germline, CDR1 is SGDLS and CDR2 is YYNGEE. DNA for the CDR3: TGTGCCAGCAGCTTCCGGGACAGGGGCACAGATACGCAGTATTTT. Its protein product is CASSFRDRGTDTQYF. Combining the CDR3 with reference TRBV9 and TRBJ2-3 gives the whole variable domain DSGVTQTPKHLITATGQRVTLRCSPRSGDLSVYWYQQSLDQGLQFLIQYYNGEERAKGNILERFSAQQFPDLHSELNLSSLELGDSALYFCASSFRDRGTDTQYFGPGTRLTVL.

J is TRBJ2-1 and V is TRBV7-2; 8 bases align to TRBD1. The junction had 3 bases not matched to a gene; V was cut back by 2 bases and J by 3 bases. Looked up from germline, CDR1 is SGHTA and CDR2 is FQGNSA. This CDR3 is 15 amino acids long. As DNA, the CDR3 is TGTGCCAGCAGCTTACGGGGACAGGACTACAATGAGCAGTTCTTC. Amino acid sequence: CASSLRGQDYNEQFF. Drawing the rest from reference TRBV7-2 and TRBJ2-1, the complete variable domain is GAGVSQSPSNKVTEKGKDVELRCDPISGHTALYWYRQSLGQGLEFLIYFQGNSAPDKSGLPSDRFSAERTGGSVSTLTIQRTQQEDSAVYLCASSLRGQDYNEQFFGPGTRLTVL.

The chain is built from TRBV7-9 and TRBJ2-1, with D unresolved. Germline CDR1 reads SEHNR; CDR2 reads FQNEAQ (reference sequence). V was trimmed by 1 base and J by 9 bases, leaving 13 bases between them. CDR3 length: 14 amino acids. CDR3 sequence reads: CASSLVLAIGEQFF. CDR3 bases: TGTGCCAGCAGCTTAGTTTTAGCAATAGGTGAGCAGTTCTTC.

The V and J genes are TRBV12-3 or TRBV12-4 and TRBJ1-2; D is undetermined. Trimming shortened V by 5 bases and J by 10 bases, and 14 bases separated the two germline ends. This CDR3 comprises 12 residues. The CDR3, as DNA: TGTGCCAGCAGTGAGCCAGGTCTTCCCTACACCTTC. This encodes CASSEPGLPYTF.

The rearrangement links TRBV4-1 to TRBJ2-7; D ambiguous. Trimming took 3 bases from V and 3 from J, leaving 12 bases between them. The CDR3 has 14 amino acids. The germline V gene encodes CDR1 MGHRA and CDR2 YSYEKL. CDR3 protein: CASSHATPGYEQYF. CDR3 bases: TGCGCCAGCAGCCATGCTACTCCGGGCTACGAGCAGTACTTC.

The chain links TRBV6-5 to TRBJ1-4; no reliable D call. V was trimmed by 6 bases and J by 0 bases, leaving 11 bases between them. CDR1 and CDR2 from the germline V gene are MNHEY and SVGAGI. The CDR3 is made up of 15 amino acids. In DNA form, the CDR3 reads TGTGCCAGCAGCCCGTACAAAGCAACTAATGAAAAACTGTTTTTT. Protein product: CASSPYKATNEKLFF.

In the case of this clone: One junction end disagrees with the germline gene, perhaps due to a read error. The chain is built from TRBV18 and TRBJ1-6; a weak D match, TRBD1 (5 bases). Germline V gives CDR1 KGHSH, CDR2 LQKENI. CDR3 length: 13 amino acids. The CDR3 DNA is TGTGCCAGCTCCAGGGCCTATGATTCACCCCTCCACTTT. Translated: CASSRAYDSPLHF.